This T cell receptor beta chain was sequenced during a study of T cell responses to AZD1222 COVID-19 vaccine. With regard to this clone: Its antigen remains unknown.

Germline V gene sequence: CDR1 GTSNPN, CDR2 SVGIG (reference sequence). There are 14 residues in the CDR3. With 2 bases removed from V and 4 bases from J, the gap between germline ends came to 15 bases. Sequencing was performed with immunoSEQ multiplex PCR; in TCRdb, only in-frame clones are kept and a portion is missing. The data show more than 75,000 clones, 85% to 90% seen once. Study-wide findings and caveats: Reportedly, close to half of spike-specific TCRs are directed against unmutated variant regions. Most donors were white British and more were female, and clonal diversity was possibly underestimated.

The input for sequencing was peripheral blood, taken on day 0 of AZD1222 vaccination. V and J are TRBV30 and TRBJ2-7; D remains unclear. The TCR comes from an adult in good health. DNA of the CDR3: TGTGCCTGGAGTCCAGAAGAGCTTCGGTACGAGCAGTACTTC. As protein: CAWSPEELRYEQYF.